The present entry profiles one TCR beta chain with its context. Study processing details: The authors estimated nucleated cell counts from reference gene primer amplification. TCRdb's table, derived via immunoSEQ multiplex PCR, lists solely in-frame clones and lacks some. The D gene and trimming were derived from the DNA, and the V and J assignments and clone size from that table. The data show 150,000 to 200,000 clones, under 85% seen once. From germline, CDR1 is MDHEN and CDR2 SYDVKM. The V and J ends lost 3 bases and 2 bases respectively, with 30 bases between them. This CDR3 has 21 amino acids. These data are taken from a study of blood T cell repertoires in COVID-19. Study information: Italy, Spain and the United States were the sources of the convalescent and acute COVID-19 samples. T cells, B-cell-depleted T cells, or PBMCs provided the cDNA or gDNA that served as material.

The chain links TRBV28 to TRBJ2-3; D is possibly TRBD1 (7 bases). The sample comprised peripheral blood. This clonotype was obtained from a man in his fifties or sixties with active or convalescent COVID-19. In nucleotides, the CDR3 is TGTGCCAGCAGTTTCTTGACAGCCCGGCGGGACCAGGGGGGACACACAGATACGCAGTATTTT. It specifies CASSFLTARRDQGGHTDTQYF.